Listed below are T cell receptor beta chains from one sample, sequenced in a study of persistence of HIV-infected CD4 T cells. For these receptors, no antigen is known. Assay used: immunoSEQ multiplex PCR; TCRdb lists only in-frame clones, some missing. The sample contains 35,000 to 55,000 clones, 80% to 95% of which appear only once. The starting material was CD4+ T cells sorted from PBMCs after approximately 19-hour stimulation, obtained from a patient who received antiretroviral therapy. The receptors here all came from an adult man with HIV who was CMV-seropositive. Both conserved end residues are part of each CDR3. Each record gives: V gene, J gene, CDR3 protein.

v_gene: TRBV28; j_gene: TRBJ2-7; CDR3aa: CASSLLPGTGWYEQYF
v_gene: TRBV7-2; j_gene: TRBJ2-3; CDR3aa: CASSLKVGDTQYF
v_gene: TRBV7-3; j_gene: TRBJ2-2; CDR3aa: CASSLRTGGTGELFF
v_gene: TRBV5-1; j_gene: TRBJ2-4; CDR3aa: CASSFGQGLAKNIQYF
v_gene: TRBV6-2/TRBV6-3; j_gene: TRBJ1-5; CDR3aa: CASSYSGRDSNQPQHF
v_gene: TRBV9; j_gene: TRBJ1-5; CDR3aa: CASSVGVLSNQPQHF
v_gene: TRBV5-1; j_gene: TRBJ1-4; CDR3aa: CASSLGAGQGYEKLFF
v_gene: TRBV7-6; j_gene: TRBJ1-1; CDR3aa: CASSLQNRGRTEAFF
v_gene: TRBV18; j_gene: TRBJ1-4; CDR3aa: CASSPWTGEKLFF
v_gene: TRBV19; j_gene: TRBJ2-3; CDR3aa: CASSIRLRAQDSTDTQYF
v_gene: TRBV7-2; j_gene: TRBJ2-7; CDR3aa: CASSLVTGPHEQYF
v_gene: TRBV27; j_gene: TRBJ2-7; CDR3aa: CASSLRRRYEQYF
v_gene: TRBV7-3; j_gene: TRBJ2-3; CDR3aa: CASSFAGTSGTSTDTQYF
v_gene: TRBV27; j_gene: TRBJ1-2; CDR3aa: CASSFFPTDNYGYTF
v_gene: TRBV20-1; j_gene: TRBJ2-2; CDR3aa: CSASVASETGELFF
v_gene: TRBV29-1; j_gene: TRBJ1-2; CDR3aa: CSVEGGWIYGYTF
v_gene: TRBV4-1; j_gene: TRBJ2-1; CDR3aa: CASSQQPSDEQFF
v_gene: TRBV27; j_gene: TRBJ2-7; CDR3aa: CASKAGPGSYEQYF
v_gene: TRBV19; j_gene: TRBJ2-2; CDR3aa: CASSPLTGLNTGELFF